A single sample gave rise to the 11 T cell receptor beta chains below, sequenced in a study of cytomegalovirus exposure and HLA in healthy donors. 60 Vbeta and 13 Jbeta primers were used in PCR. The table came from immunoSEQ multiplex PCR; TCRdb's copy has only in-frame clones and leaves some out. The sample holds 150,000 to 200,000 clones; about two thirds are singletons and the top ten take 4.5%. Sequenced: PBMCs. All receptors derive from a woman between 18 and 29 years old in good health and CMV-seropositive.

This chain connects TRBV10-3 to TRBJ2-7, with D perhaps TRBD1 (6 bases). The V end lost 7 bases, the J end lost 9 bases, and 22 bases lay between the germline ends. The CDR3 totals 14 residues. Germline V CDR1 and CDR2: ENHRY, SYGVKD. DNA for the CDR3: TGTGCCATCAAAGGGGGAGTTGGGGCCGGCTCGCAGTACTTC. Protein product: CAIKGGVGAGSQYF.

This clone was detected a few times. The chain uses TRBV25-1 and TRBJ2-1, with 9 bases matching TRBD1. The CDR3 is made up of 17 amino acids. In germline, CDR1 is MGHDK, CDR2 SYGVNS. Germline trimming cut 3 bases from V and 1 base from J; bases unmatched to any gene: 7. The CDR3 DNA is TGTGCCAGCAGTGATAACCACAGGGGGCTTTCCTACAATGAGCAGTTCTTC. Translated: CASSDNHRGLSYNEQFF.

Only a few counts were recorded for this clone. This chain uses TRBV11-2 with TRBJ2-7, with TRBD2 matching over 9 bases. Trimming removed 3 bases from V and 5 bases from J; junction bases left unmatched: 5. The V gene's germline CDR1 is SGHAT and CDR2 FQNNGV. The CDR3 has 14 amino acids. CDR3 sequence reads: CASSFSGSQDEQYF. The CDR3 DNA reads as TGTGCCAGCAGCTTTAGCGGGAGCCAGGACGAGCAGTACTTC.

This clone was counted only a few times. The CDR3 DNA follows: TGTGCCAGCAGCCCAGGGTGGAACTACGAGCAGTACTTC. Translating gives CASSPGWNYEQYF. The chain combines TRBV27 with TRBJ2-7, with D maybe TRBD1 (5 bases). Per germline, CDR1 MNHEY and CDR2 SMNVEV (reference sequence). V lost 6 bases, J lost 3 bases, and 12 bases lay in between. The CDR3 has 13 amino acids.

This chain connects TRBV7-8 to TRBJ2-3, with D uncertain. Between the trimmed V and J ends, which lost 6 bases and 0 bases, there was a span of 4 bases. The CDR3 has 12 residues. Per germline, CDR1 SGHVS and CDR2 FQNEAQ. Here the CDR3 reads CASSRSTDTQYF. CDR3 bases: TGTGCCAGCAGTCGGAGCACAGATACGCAGTATTTT. Combining the CDR3 with reference TRBV7-8 and TRBJ2-3 gives the whole variable domain GAGVSQSPRYKVAKRGQDVALRCDPISGHVSLFWYQQALGQGPEFLTYFQNEAQLDKSGLPSDRFFAERPEGSVSTLKIQRTQQEDSAVYLCASSRSTDTQYFGPGTRLTVL.

This sequence joins TRBV7-2 and TRBJ1-2, with TRBD1 matching 10 bases. The CDR3 totals 14 residues. Germline V CDR1 and CDR2: SGHTA, FQGNSA. V was pared by 5 bases and J by 6 bases, with 6 bases of the junction left unmatched. The CDR3 nucleotides are TGTGCCAGCAGCCGCGACAGGGGGCTGGATGGCTACACCTTC. It specifies CASSRDRGLDGYTF.

The chain employs TRBV19 and TRBJ2-3; no firm D call. Trimming took off 5 bases at V and 0 bases at J, with 3 bases between the two ends. CDR1 and CDR2 from the germline V gene are LNHDA and SQIVND (reference sequence). CDR3 length: 12 amino acids. CDR3 DNA sequence: TGTGCCAGTAGTCTAAGCACAGATACGCAGTATTTT. Translation gives CASSLSTDTQYF.

V gene TRBV27 combines with J gene TRBJ2-3; D gene unclear. Germline-derived CDR1 and CDR2 are MNHEY and SMNVEV (reference sequence). Trimming left V 4 bases short and J 5 bases short, with 7 bases between. This CDR3 spans 12 amino acids. As DNA, the CDR3 is TGTGCCAGCAGTTCACGACTAGATACGCAGTATTTT. It yields the protein CASSSRLDTQYF.

The chain links TRBV7-2 to TRBJ2-1; D may be TRBD2 (7 bases). Trimming left V 1 base short and J 10 bases short, with 17 bases between. The V gene's germline CDR1 is SGHTA and CDR2 FQGNSA. The CDR3 length is 15 residues. In DNA, the CDR3 is TGTGCCAGCAGCTTAGAAGGGGGGGGGATTGGGGAGCAGTTCTTC. Amino acid sequence: CASSLEGGGIGEQFF.

The J gene is TRBJ2-7, the V gene TRBV30, with TRBD1 matching over 9 bases. CDR1 and CDR2 from the germline V gene are GTSNPN and SVGIG (reference sequence). CDR3 length: 13 residues. V lost 8 bases and J lost 4; bases outside the gene matches: 9. CDR3 DNA: TGTGCCGGATATGGGACAGGGCGTTACGAGCAGTACTTC. Protein: CAGYGTGRYEQYF.

The chain recombines TRBV7-6 with TRBJ1-2; 10 bases align to TRBD1. The CDR3 contains 15 residues. Germline-derived CDR1 and CDR2 are SGHVS and FNYEAQ. V trimming: 5 bases; J trimming: 6 bases; junction bases outside the gene matches: 9. Here the CDR3 DNA reads TGTGCCAGCAGCGCTGGGACAGGGGAGGGAAATGGCTACACCTTC. This encodes CASSAGTGEGNGYTF.